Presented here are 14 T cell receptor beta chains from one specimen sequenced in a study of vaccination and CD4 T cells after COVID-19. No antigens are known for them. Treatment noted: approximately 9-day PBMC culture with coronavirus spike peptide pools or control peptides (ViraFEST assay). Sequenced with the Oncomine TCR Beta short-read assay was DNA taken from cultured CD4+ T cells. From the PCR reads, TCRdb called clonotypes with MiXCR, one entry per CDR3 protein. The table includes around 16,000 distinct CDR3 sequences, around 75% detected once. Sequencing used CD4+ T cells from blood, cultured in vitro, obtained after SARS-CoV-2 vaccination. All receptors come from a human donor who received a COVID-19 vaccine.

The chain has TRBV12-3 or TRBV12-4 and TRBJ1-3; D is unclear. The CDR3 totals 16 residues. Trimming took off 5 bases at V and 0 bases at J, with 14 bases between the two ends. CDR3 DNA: TGTGCCAGCAGTAACTCCTATCCGGTCTCTGGAAACACCATATATTTT. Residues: CASSNSYPVSGNTIYF.

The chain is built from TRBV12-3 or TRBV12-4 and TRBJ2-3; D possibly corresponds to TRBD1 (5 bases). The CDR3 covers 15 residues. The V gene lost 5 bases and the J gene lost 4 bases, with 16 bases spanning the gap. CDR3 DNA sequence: TGTGCCAGCAGTCTCCAGGGTTCCAGTGCAGATACGCAGTATTTT. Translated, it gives CASSLQGSSADTQYF.

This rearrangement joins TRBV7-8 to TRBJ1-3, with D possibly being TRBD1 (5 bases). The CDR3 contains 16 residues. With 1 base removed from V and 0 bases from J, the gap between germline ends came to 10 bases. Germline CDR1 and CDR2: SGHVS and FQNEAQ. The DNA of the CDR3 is TGTGCCAGCAGCTTAGGTTCCGGGGGCTCTGGAAACACCATATATTTT. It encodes CASSLGSGGSGNTIYF.

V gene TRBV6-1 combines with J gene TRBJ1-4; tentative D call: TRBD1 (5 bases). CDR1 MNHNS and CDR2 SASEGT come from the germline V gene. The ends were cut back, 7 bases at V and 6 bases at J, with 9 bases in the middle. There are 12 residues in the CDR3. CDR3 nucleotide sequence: TGTGCCAGCACAAGAGGGGATGAAAAACTGTTTTTT. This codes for CASTRGDEKLFF.

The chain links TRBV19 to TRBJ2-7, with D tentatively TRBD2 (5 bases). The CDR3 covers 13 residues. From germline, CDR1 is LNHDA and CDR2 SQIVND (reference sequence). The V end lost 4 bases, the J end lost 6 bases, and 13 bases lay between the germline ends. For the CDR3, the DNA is TGTGCCAGTAGTAGTGCCCGGGGTCTCGAGCAGTACTTC. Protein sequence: CASSSARGLEQYF.

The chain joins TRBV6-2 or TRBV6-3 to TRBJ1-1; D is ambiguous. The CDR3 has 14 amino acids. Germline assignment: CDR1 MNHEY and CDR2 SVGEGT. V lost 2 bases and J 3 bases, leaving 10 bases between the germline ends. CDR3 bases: TGTGCCAGCAGTTACGGGCGACACGACACTGAAGCTTTCTTT. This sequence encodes CASSYGRHDTEAFF.

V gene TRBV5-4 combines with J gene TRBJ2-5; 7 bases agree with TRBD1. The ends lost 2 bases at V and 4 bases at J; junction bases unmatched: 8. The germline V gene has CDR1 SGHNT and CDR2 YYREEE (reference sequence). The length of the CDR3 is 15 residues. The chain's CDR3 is CASSFTGALGETQYF. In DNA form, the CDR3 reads TGTGCCAGCAGCTTCACAGGGGCCCTGGGAGAGACCCAGTACTTC.

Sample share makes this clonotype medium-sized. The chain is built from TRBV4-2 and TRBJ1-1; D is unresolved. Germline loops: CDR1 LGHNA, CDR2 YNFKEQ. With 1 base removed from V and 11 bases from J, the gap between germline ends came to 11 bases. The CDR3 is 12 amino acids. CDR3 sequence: CASSQGSTRAFF. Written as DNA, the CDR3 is TGTGCCAGCAGCCAAGGTTCCACGAGGGCTTTCTTT.

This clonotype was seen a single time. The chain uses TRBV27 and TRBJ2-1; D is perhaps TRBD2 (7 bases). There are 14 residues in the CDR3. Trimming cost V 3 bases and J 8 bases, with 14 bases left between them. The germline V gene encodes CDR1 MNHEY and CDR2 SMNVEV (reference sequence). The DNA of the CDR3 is TGTGCCAGCAGTTTTATGGGGGGGCCGGATGAGCAGTTCTTC. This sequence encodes CASSFMGGPDEQFF.

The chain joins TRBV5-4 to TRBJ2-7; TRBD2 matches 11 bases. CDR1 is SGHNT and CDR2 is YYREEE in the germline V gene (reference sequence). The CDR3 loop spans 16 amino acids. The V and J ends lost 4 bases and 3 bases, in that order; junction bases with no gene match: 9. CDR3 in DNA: TGTGCCAGCAGCCCCTTTCCTAGCGGGGGGTTCTACGAGCAGTACTTC. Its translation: CASSPFPSGGFYEQYF.

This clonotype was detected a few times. Here the CDR3 DNA reads TGTGCCAGCAGTTTACTCCTCCCGTGGGGATGGAACACTGAAGCTTTCTTT. It is translated as CASSLLLPWGWNTEAFF. The chain links TRBV12-3 or TRBV12-4 to TRBJ1-1; D is unresolved. The CDR3 loop spans 17 amino acids. The V end was cut by 2 bases, the J end by 1 base, with 17 bases between.

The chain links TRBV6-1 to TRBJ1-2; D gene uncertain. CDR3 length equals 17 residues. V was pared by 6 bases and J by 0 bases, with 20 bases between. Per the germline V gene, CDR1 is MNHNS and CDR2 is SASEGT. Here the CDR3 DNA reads TGTGCCAGCAGCCGATCTAACGAGGGAGCCTCTAACTATGGCTACACCTTC. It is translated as CASSRSNEGASNYGYTF.

Written as DNA, the CDR3 is TGCAGTGCTAGCAGGGACATGAACACTGAAGCTTTCTTT. Residues: CSASRDMNTEAFF. The chain has TRBV20-1 and TRBJ1-1, with D possibly being TRBD1 (6 bases). Germline CDR1 DFQATT, CDR2 SNEGSKA (reference sequence). Trimming took 3 bases from V and 0 from J, leaving 8 bases between them. The length of the CDR3 is 13 residues.

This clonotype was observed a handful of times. CDR3 DNA sequence: TGCAGTGCTAGAGTCCCCGGGATTTCCTACGAGCAGTACTTC. This sequence encodes CSARVPGISYEQYF. V is TRBV20-1 and J is TRBJ2-7; D is possibly TRBD2 (5 bases). Trimming pared 1 base from V and 1 base from J, leaving 11 bases between. Germline CDR1 and CDR2: DFQATT and SNEGSKA (reference sequence). CDR3 length: 14 residues.